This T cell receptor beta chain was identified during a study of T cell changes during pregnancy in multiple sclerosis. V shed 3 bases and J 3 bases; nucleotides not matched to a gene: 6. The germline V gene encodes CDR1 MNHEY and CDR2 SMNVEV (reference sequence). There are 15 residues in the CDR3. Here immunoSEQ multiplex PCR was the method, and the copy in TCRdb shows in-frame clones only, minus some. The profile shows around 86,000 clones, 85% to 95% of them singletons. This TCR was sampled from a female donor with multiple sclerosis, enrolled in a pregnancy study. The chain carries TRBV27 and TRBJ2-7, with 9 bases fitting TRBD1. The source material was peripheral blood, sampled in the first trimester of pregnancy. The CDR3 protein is CASSLAMGQGYEQYF. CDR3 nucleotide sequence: TGTGCCAGCAGTTTGGCGATGGGACAGGGCTACGAGCAGTACTTC.